Listed below are T cell receptor beta chains from one sample, sequenced in a study of blood T cell repertoires in COVID-19. Sequencing was performed with immunoSEQ multiplex PCR; in TCRdb, only in-frame clones are kept and a portion is missing. Counted here are approximately 170,000 clones, less than 90% occurring once; the ten biggest clones make up approximately 8%. Sequencing was done on a sample of PBMCs or T cells enriched from blood (not recorded which). The receptors were gathered from a woman aged 45-65 years who had recovered from COVID-19. Both conserved end residues are trimmed from each CDR3.

V gene: TRBV24-1
CDR3 protein: ATSDRNNEAF

V gene: TRBV4-1
CDR3 protein: ASSRGGILADSTDTQY

V gene: TRBV12-3/TRBV12-4
CDR3 protein: ASSPRSETQY

V gene: TRBV5-4
CDR3 protein: ASSSFTNFQNEQF

V gene: TRBV18
CDR3 protein: ASSPPAGTATSPLH

V gene: TRBV19
CDR3 protein: ASTRRQGGNQPQH

V gene: TRBV27
CDR3 protein: ASSFRDSKGSPLH

V gene: TRBV9
CDR3 protein: ASSRDNSPLH

V gene: TRBV7-9
CDR3 protein: ASSRLDFSTEAF

V gene: TRBV7-9
CDR3 protein: ASSFYLDSNYEQY

V gene: TRBV7-2
CDR3 protein: ASSLEASGFYEQY

V gene: TRBV18
CDR3 protein: ASSSRGLAGRVSYEQY

V gene: TRBV3-1/TRBV3-2
CDR3 protein: ASSQLLNGYT

V gene: TRBV2
CDR3 protein: ASSEGSGVETTQY

V gene: TRBV2
CDR3 protein: ASSEKRITASQETQY

V gene: TRBV3-1/TRBV3-2
CDR3 protein: ASSPTLRDTSYGYT

V gene: TRBV7-2
CDR3 protein: ASSLRPGGGTDTQY

V gene: TRBV7-2
CDR3 protein: ASSLSASGSVGTQY

V gene: TRBV6-2/TRBV6-3
CDR3 protein: ASSKMGGHEQF

V gene: TRBV7-2
CDR3 protein: ASSSTGGRETQY

V gene: TRBV4-2
CDR3 protein: ASSQDWGGGDSYNEQF

V gene: TRBV6-2/TRBV6-3
CDR3 protein: ASSLAGVQDTQY

V gene: TRBV27
CDR3 protein: ASSESTGAKGYT

V gene: TRBV30
CDR3 protein: AWSVIGSLNTIY

V gene: TRBV7-3
CDR3 protein: ASSPGTSGGEQY

V gene: TRBV7-9
CDR3 protein: ASSFGGLYEQY

V gene: TRBV9
CDR3 protein: ASSGRLAGGSSDTQY